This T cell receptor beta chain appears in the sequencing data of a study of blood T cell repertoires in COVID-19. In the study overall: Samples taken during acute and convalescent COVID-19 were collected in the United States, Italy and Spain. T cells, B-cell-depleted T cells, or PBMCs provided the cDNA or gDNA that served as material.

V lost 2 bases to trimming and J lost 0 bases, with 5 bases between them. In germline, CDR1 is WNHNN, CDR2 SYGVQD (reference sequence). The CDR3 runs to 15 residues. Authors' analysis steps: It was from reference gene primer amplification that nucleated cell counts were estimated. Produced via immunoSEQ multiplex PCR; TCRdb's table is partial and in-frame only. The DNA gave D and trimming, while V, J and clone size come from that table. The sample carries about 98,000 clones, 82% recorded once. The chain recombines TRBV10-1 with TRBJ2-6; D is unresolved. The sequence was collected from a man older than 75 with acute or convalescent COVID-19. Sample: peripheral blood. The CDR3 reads CASSEGGSGANVLTF. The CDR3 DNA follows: TGCGCCAGCAGTGAGGGCGGCTCTGGGGCCAACGTCCTGACTTTC.